Below, 26 T cell receptor beta chains from the same sample are listed, as sequenced in a study of CD8+ T cells in alopecia areata. Treatment indicated: oral pan-JAK inhibitor, 5-10 mg twice daily. Investigators isolated RNA and reverse transcribed it into cDNA to act as the sequencing template. Assay: immunoSEQ multiplex PCR; the TCRdb copy retains only in-frame clones and omits some. The table lists 80,000 or so clones, roughly 70% of them singletons. The source was CD8+ T cells sorted from blood, collected at week 24, from a patient treated with tofacitinib. These receptors originate from a human donor with alopecia areata.

The V gene is TRBV15, the J gene TRBJ2-1; D is ambiguous. Deletions cut 2 bases from V and 5 bases from J, with 7 bases between. CDR3 length equals 13 residues. The germline CDR1 and CDR2 sequences are LNHNV and YYDKDF (reference sequence). The CDR3 region has the DNA TGTGCCACCAGCAGACCATTCGACAATGAGCAGTTCTTC. Protein: CATSRPFDNEQFF.

V is TRBV7-3 and J is TRBJ2-5, with 12 bases lining up with TRBD2. V gave up 5 bases and J gave up 10 bases; unmatched junction bases: 8. The germline V gene has CDR1 SGHTA and CDR2 FQGTGA. The CDR3 spans 14 residues. The CDR3 region has the DNA TGTGCCAGCAGCCTAGCGGGAGGGCCCGGGGACCAGTACTTC. Its translation: CASSLAGGPGDQYF.

This rearrangement joins TRBV27 to TRBJ1-5, with D perhaps matching TRBD1 (5 bases). The CDR3 consists of 14 residues. V was clipped by 4 bases and J by 1 base, with 8 bases between them. Germline CDR1 and CDR2: MNHEY and SMNVEV (reference sequence). CDR3 loop: CASSSDRSNQPQHF. The DNA of the CDR3 is TGTGCCAGCAGTTCTGACAGAAGCAATCAGCCCCAGCATTTT.

This clone was detected only a few times. J is TRBJ1-1 and V is TRBV13; no firm D call. Germline loops: CDR1 PRHDT, CDR2 FYEKMQ (reference sequence). Trimming pared 5 bases from V and 3 bases from J, leaving 10 bases between. This CDR3 is built from 13 residues. The DNA of the CDR3 is TGTGCCAGCAGCCTCAGATGGGACACTGAAGCTTTCTTT. Its protein is CASSLRWDTEAFF.

This chain's CDR3 is CASSYLLARGPYEQYF. CDR3 nucleotide sequence: TGTGCCAGCAGTTACCTCCTTGCTAGAGGTCCCTACGAGCAGTACTTC. The chain employs TRBV6-5 and TRBJ2-7; D call uncertain. CDR1 and CDR2 from the germline V gene are MNHEY and SVGAGI. Trimming stripped 2 bases from V and 2 bases from J, with 16 bases between. The CDR3 spans 16 residues.

This clone was detected once. The V call is TRBV19, the J call TRBJ2-7; a weak D match, TRBD1 (6 bases). CDR1 is LNHDA, CDR2 SQIVND, per germline (reference sequence). Trimming took 6 bases from V and 2 from J, leaving 17 bases between them. The CDR3 is 15 amino acids. This CDR3 is CASSAATGGTYEQYF. CDR3 DNA sequence: TGTGCCAGTAGCGCCGCGACAGGTGGTACCTACGAGCAGTACTTC.

This clone turned up a few times. At the DNA level, this CDR3 is encoded by other sequences in the same sample as well. The chain employs TRBV6-5 and TRBJ1-1; D call uncertain. Trimming shortened V by 0 bases and J by 1 base, and 3 bases separated the two germline ends. This CDR3 has 13 amino acids. Germline assignment: CDR1 MNHEY and CDR2 SVGAGI. Written as DNA, the CDR3 is TGTGCCAGCAGTTACTCGAAGAACACTGAAGCTTTCTTT. Translating gives CASSYSKNTEAFF.

In this sample, this clone turned up once. This chain uses TRBV5-1 with TRBJ2-1; D perhaps matches TRBD1 (5 bases). V gave up 0 bases and J gave up 4 bases, with 11 bases separating them. Germline loops: CDR1 SGHRS, CDR2 YFSETQ. The CDR3 runs 15 residues. CDR3 DNA: TGCGCCAGCAGCTTGGAAGGGGATGGGTACAATGAGCAGTTCTTC. Its translation is CASSLEGDGYNEQFF.

The V call is TRBV2, the J call TRBJ2-1; D remains unclear. Per germline, CDR1 SNHLY and CDR2 FYNNEI. The CDR3 runs to 10 residues. Trimming stripped 3 bases from V and 10 bases from J, with 4 bases between. CDR3 residues: CASSDGEQFF. The CDR3 DNA reads as TGTGCCAGCAGTGACGGGGAGCAGTTCTTC.

The chain has TRBV4-3 and TRBJ1-5; the D is unclear. The germline CDR1 and CDR2 sequences are LGHNA and YSLEER. With 1 base removed from V and 2 bases from J, the gap between germline ends came to 9 bases. This CDR3 has 15 amino acids. The CDR3 sequence: CASSQGVAGNQPQHF. For the CDR3, the DNA is TGCGCCAGCAGCCAAGGGGTGGCGGGCAATCAGCCCCAGCATTTT.

The gene calls are TRBV9 and TRBJ2-1; 11 bases are shared with TRBD1. The germline V gene has CDR1 SGDLS and CDR2 YYNGEE. With 4 bases clipped from V and 7 bases from J, the junction kept 10 bases outside the gene matches. This CDR3 is built from 16 residues. The CDR3 here is CASSPRTGGAKNEQFF. DNA for the CDR3: TGTGCCAGCAGCCCGAGGACAGGGGGCGCGAAAAATGAGCAGTTCTTC.

This clone was found once. Other DNA sequences from this sample encode an identical CDR3 as well. The chain's CDR3 is CASSVGVAGSYEQYF. DNA of the CDR3: TGTGCCAGCAGCGTAGGCGTGGCAGGTTCGTACGAGCAGTACTTC. The chain is built from TRBV9 and TRBJ2-7, with D uncertain. V was pared by 0 bases and J by 4 bases, with 14 bases between. The germline gives CDR1 SGDLS, CDR2 YYNGEE. This CDR3 contains 15 residues.

V and J are TRBV5-1 and TRBJ2-7; D is perhaps TRBD1 (6 bases). CDR3 length: 15 amino acids. V was cut by 4 bases and J by 5 bases, with 19 bases left in between. Germline V lookup: CDR1 SGHRS, CDR2 YFSETQ. CDR3 DNA sequence: TGCGCCAGCAGCGCCACGGACAGATCATTCCACGAGCAGTACTTC. Protein: CASSATDRSFHEQYF.

The V call is TRBV5-6, the J call TRBJ2-7; no clear D gene. CDR3 length equals 15 residues. Trimming removed 2 bases from V and 5 bases from J, with 17 bases in between. Germline V gene sequence: CDR1 SGHDT, CDR2 YYEEEE. CDR3 sequence (DNA): TGTGCCAGCAGCTTTACTACCCGGGTTCCCAACGAGCAGTACTTC. Translating gives CASSFTTRVPNEQYF.

The V call is TRBV7-9, the J call TRBJ2-1, with 8 nucleotides matching TRBD2. The germline gives CDR1 SEHNR, CDR2 FQNEAQ (reference sequence). Trimming cost V 1 base and J 4 bases; bases outside gene matches: 3. This CDR3 is 15 amino acids long. CDR3 protein: CASSLGAGGYNEQFF. The CDR3 DNA is TGTGCCAGCAGCTTAGGGGCGGGGGGTTACAATGAGCAGTTCTTC.

The rearrangement uses TRBV5-1 and TRBJ2-1; 10 bases are shared with TRBD1. Unmatched junction bases numbered 4, after V lost 3 bases and J lost 1 base. CDR1 SGHRS and CDR2 YFSETQ come from the germline V gene. There are 16 residues in the CDR3. The CDR3 coding sequence is TGCGCCAGCAGCTCCGGGACAGGGGTGTCCTACAATGAGCAGTTCTTC. It codes for CASSSGTGVSYNEQFF.

The genes are TRBV29-1 and TRBJ2-7; unclear D gene. From germline, CDR1 is SQVTM and CDR2 ANQGSEA. The CDR3 sequence is 13 residues long. V shed 5 bases and J shed 2 bases, with 13 bases lying between them. CDR3 DNA sequence: TGCAGCGTTATACCGGACCAGACCTACGAGCAGTACTTC. It is translated as CSVIPDQTYEQYF.

This sequence joins TRBV7-2 and TRBJ2-7; TRBD1 aligns across 8 bases. Germline V CDR1 and CDR2: SGHTA, FQGNSA. Losses at the gene ends were 1 base for V and 2 bases for J; bases not matched to a gene: 10. The CDR3 loop spans 17 amino acids. The CDR3 DNA reads as TGTGCCAGCAGCTTAGGCTTTCAGGGGGCTCACACCTACGAGCAGTACTTC. It translates to CASSLGFQGAHTYEQYF. Based on the CDR3 plus reference TRBV7-2 and TRBJ2-7, the full variable domain is GAGVSQSPSNKVTEKGKDVELRCDPISGHTALYWYRQSLGQGLEFLIYFQGNSAPDKSGLPSDRFSAERTGGSVSTLTIQRTQQEDSAVYLCASSLGFQGAHTYEQYFGPGTRLTVT.

This clone appeared many times. This chain joins TRBV6-6 and TRBJ1-1; no firm D call. The CDR3 extends over 14 amino acids. The V and J ends lost 0 bases and 6 bases respectively, with 11 bases between them. CDR1 and CDR2 (germline): MNHNY, SVGAGI (reference sequence). The CDR3 loop is CASSYSAEQAEAFF. Here the CDR3 DNA reads TGTGCCAGCAGTTACTCCGCCGAGCAGGCTGAAGCTTTCTTT.

By sample share, this clone is medium-sized (0.01 to 0.1%). The genes are TRBV7-3 and TRBJ2-1; D may be TRBD1 or TRBD2 (6 bases each). The CDR3 loop spans 15 amino acids. Looked up from germline, CDR1 is SGHTA and CDR2 is FQGTGA. V lost 1 base, J lost 4 bases, and 11 bases lay in between. The DNA of the CDR3 is TGTGCCAGCAGCTTAAGCGGGACAATATACAATGAGCAGTTCTTC. Encoded protein: CASSLSGTIYNEQFF.

The chain joins TRBV6-5 to TRBJ2-2; D is ambiguous. Germline V gene sequence: CDR1 MNHEY, CDR2 SVGAGI. V dropped 0 bases and J dropped 6 bases, with 5 bases sitting between them. The CDR3 is 13 residues long. This CDR3 reads CASSYSNSGELFF. Here the CDR3 DNA reads TGTGCCAGCAGTTACTCGAATTCCGGGGAGCTGTTTTTT.

The chain couples TRBV4-1 to TRBJ2-7; D perhaps matches TRBD2 (5 bases). V was trimmed by 0 bases and J by 3 bases, leaving 24 bases between them. Germline CDR1 reads MGHRA; CDR2 reads YSYEKL. The CDR3 contains 19 residues. The CDR3: CASSQDQRTITYGIYEQYF. DNA of the CDR3: TGCGCCAGCAGCCAAGACCAGCGGACGATAACCTATGGCATCTACGAGCAGTACTTC.

The J gene is TRBJ1-2, the V gene TRBV27; 7 nucleotides align to TRBD1. The CDR3 is 15 amino acids. Germline assignment: CDR1 MNHEY and CDR2 SMNVEV (reference sequence). After removal of 3 bases from V and 2 bases from J, the junction contained 6 bases not matched to a gene. CDR3 region: CASSLTPTGNYGYTF. The DNA of the CDR3 is TGTGCCAGCAGTTTGACCCCGACAGGGAACTATGGCTACACCTTC.

The chain has TRBV5-4 and TRBJ2-2; TRBD2 matches at 12 bases. J was trimmed by 0 bases and V by 2 bases; bases with no gene match: 5. This CDR3 is 18 amino acids long. Germline V gene sequence: CDR1 SGHNT, CDR2 YYREEE (reference sequence). CDR3 in amino acids: CASSFRLAGATNTGELFF. The DNA of the CDR3 is TGTGCCAGCAGCTTTCGACTAGCGGGAGCGACGAACACCGGGGAGCTGTTTTTT.

This clone was observed a handful of times. The rearrangement links TRBV7-9 to TRBJ2-3; D possibly corresponds to TRBD2 (5 bases). Trimming stripped 1 base from V and 2 bases from J, with 10 bases between. CDR3 size: 15 residues. Germline V gives CDR1 SEHNR, CDR2 FQNEAQ (reference sequence). The DNA for the CDR3 is TGTGCCAGCAGCTTAGGAATAGCGCACACAGATACGCAGTATTTT. Translation gives CASSLGIAHTDTQYF.

The chain combines TRBV19 with TRBJ2-7; D might be TRBD2 (7 bases). The germline V and J ends were trimmed by 6 bases and 2 bases, with 17 bases remaining between them. The CDR3 runs to 15 residues. Germline V CDR1 and CDR2: LNHDA, SQIVND (reference sequence). The CDR3: CASSPSGGRTYEQYF. CDR3 coding DNA: TGTGCCAGTAGCCCCTCGGGGGGCCGTACCTACGAGCAGTACTTC. Filled out from reference TRBV19 and TRBJ2-7, the complete variable domain reads DGGITQSPKYLFRKEGQNVTLSCEQNLNHDAMYWYRQDPGQGLRLIYYSQIVNDFQKGDIAEGYSVSREKKESFPLTVTSAQKNPTAFYLCASSPSGGRTYEQYFGPGTRLTVT.